What follows is one T cell receptor (beta chain) and its context. The germline V and J ends were trimmed by 4 bases and 5 bases, with 17 bases remaining between them. CDR1 is SEHNR, CDR2 FQNEAQ, per germline (reference sequence). This CDR3 comprises 15 residues. The data were produced by immunoSEQ multiplex PCR, yet TCRdb's version contains in-frame clones alone and is incomplete. Among tens of thousands of clones listed, about 89% were seen once. This sample stems from a study of T cell changes during pregnancy in multiple sclerosis. The source was peripheral blood, collected in the second trimester of pregnancy. The chain has TRBV7-9 and TRBJ2-5, with D possibly matching TRBD1 (6 bases). This clonotype was obtained from a female donor with multiple sclerosis, enrolled in a pregnancy study. The CDR3 DNA reads as TGTGCCAGCAGCTACAGGGAAAGGGTGGGGGAGACCCAGTACTTC. Its protein is CASSYRERVGETQYF.